This is a list of T cell receptor beta chains from one sample in a study of T cells after yellow fever vaccination. A single record per CDR3 protein comes from TCRdb applying MiXCR to the 5' RACE reads. The sample includes a few hundred thousand distinct CDR3 sequences, less than 8.5% of them seen just once. Source: CD4+ T cells sorted from PBMCs, taken 15 days after the yellow fever booster vaccination. The receptors were sampled from a man aged 25 to 40 who received the YFV17D yellow fever vaccine. CDR3s include the opening cysteine and the closing phenylalanine or tryptophan. A D gene is named only where the DNA matches it firmly. Clone size is shown for a subset of rows, as once, few, many or a class of expanded clone.

j_gene | abundance | v_gene | d_gene | CDR3nt | CDR3aa
TRBJ2-3 | few | TRBV5-1 | - | TGCGCCAGCAGCTTGACGGGACCCACAGATACGCAGTATTTT | CASSLTGPTDTQYF
TRBJ1-6 | many | TRBV29-1 | - | TGCAGCGTTGGCATGGGGTATAATTCACCCCTCCACTTT | CSVGMGYNSPLHF
TRBJ2-7 | many | TRBV12-3/TRBV12-4 | - | TGTGCCAGCAGTTTTGGATACGAGCAGTACTTC | CASSFGYEQYF
TRBJ2-7 | - | TRBV20-1 | - | TGCAGTGCTAGAGATGCCCAGGGGGGTGGCGAGCAGTACTTC | CSARDAQGGGEQYF
TRBJ2-3 | many | TRBV12-3/TRBV12-4 | - | TGTGCCAGCAGTCCAGCATTAAAAGATACGCAGTATTTT | CASSPALKDTQYF
TRBJ2-2 | many | TRBV10-3 | - | TGTGCCATCAGTGAGTCAGCTCCCCCGACCGGGGAGCTGTTTTTT | CAISESAPPTGELFF
TRBJ2-7 | - | TRBV12-3/TRBV12-4 | - | TGTGCCAGCAGTTCGTTTCAGGAGCAGTACTTC | CASSSFQEQYF
TRBJ2-5 | - | TRBV20-1 | TRBD2 | TGCAGTGGAACTAGCGGGAGCCACGAGACCCAGTACTTC | CSGTSGSHETQYF
TRBJ2-1 | - | TRBV5-4 | TRBD2 | TGTGCCAGCAGCTTGGGCCCTAGCGGGCCTAACAATGAGCAGTTCTTC | CASSLGPSGPNNEQFF
TRBJ2-4 | many | TRBV28 | TRBD2 | TGTGCCAGCAGTTTCCCTAGCGGGAGGGCGACCAAAAACATTCAGTACTTC | CASSFPSGRATKNIQYF